The 5 T cell receptor beta chains below were found in one sample sequenced in a study of blood T cells in healthy people across ages. It was with a sample-barcoded 5' primer and a J-beta primer mix that a second PCR of about 6 to 12 cycles was run. TCRdb reanalysed the 5' RACE reads using MiXCR and keeps one entry per CDR3 protein. The table lists 550,000 to 600,000 distinct CDR3 sequences, 27% of them singletons, with around a sixth in the top ten. The specimen was blood. The receptors stem from a woman in her 70s in good health.

This clonotype was observed a handful of times. In DNA, the CDR3 is TGTGCCAGCAGACAGACAGGGATTAACACAGATACGCAGTATTTT. Its translation: CASRQTGINTDTQYF. V is TRBV27 and J is TRBJ2-3; 7 nucleotides match TRBD1. The CDR3 consists of 15 residues. V shed 6 bases, J shed 2 bases, and the junction held 8 bases outside the gene matches. Germline CDR1 is MNHEY and CDR2 is SMNVEV (reference sequence).

The V and J genes are TRBV28 and TRBJ2-1; no clear D gene. Matching the DNA end better, TRBJ2-7 makes the J call doubtful. The CDR3 is made up of 15 amino acids. Germline CDR1 MDHEN, CDR2 SYDVKM. The CDR3 DNA is TGTGCCAGCAGTTTATTATTGGCGGACCTCCGCGAGCAGTACTTC. It translates to CASSLLLADLREQYF.

V usage is TRBV10-3 and J usage is TRBJ2-3; D gene uncertain. The CDR3 runs 13 residues. Germline CDR1 reads ENHRY; CDR2 reads SYGVKD. Trimming cost V 8 bases and J 0 bases, with 9 bases left between them. CDR3 sequence (DNA): TGTGCCATCCGGACCCCTAGCACAGATACGCAGTATTTT. Translation: CAIRTPSTDTQYF.

The CDR3 DNA follows: TGCAGTGCTAGAGAATTTGGGACTAGATGGGAAGAGACCCAGTACTTC. This gives the protein CSAREFGTRWEETQYF. The chain employs TRBV20-1 and TRBJ2-5; 8 bases are a match to TRBD2. The V and J ends lost 0 bases and 3 bases, in that order; junction bases with no gene match: 9. The CDR3 length is 16 residues. Germline assignment: CDR1 DFQATT and CDR2 SNEGSKA (reference sequence).

This clonotype was seen a few times. This chain uses TRBV7-9 with TRBJ2-5; no clear D. CDR3 size: 13 residues. Germline V CDR1 and CDR2: SEHNR, FQNEAQ (reference sequence). V was clipped by 2 bases and J by 11 bases, with 15 bases between them. This CDR3 reads CASSLRDPMEQYF. The CDR3 nucleotides are TGTGCCAGCAGCTTAAGAGACCCGATGGAGCAGTACTTC. The variable domain in full, completed from reference TRBV7-9 and TRBJ2-5, reads DTGVSQNPRHKITKRGQNVTFRCDPISEHNRLYWYRQTLGQGPEFLTYFQNEAQLEKSRLLSDRFSAERPKGSFSTLEIQRTEQGDSAMYLCASSLRDPMEQYFGPGTRLLVL.